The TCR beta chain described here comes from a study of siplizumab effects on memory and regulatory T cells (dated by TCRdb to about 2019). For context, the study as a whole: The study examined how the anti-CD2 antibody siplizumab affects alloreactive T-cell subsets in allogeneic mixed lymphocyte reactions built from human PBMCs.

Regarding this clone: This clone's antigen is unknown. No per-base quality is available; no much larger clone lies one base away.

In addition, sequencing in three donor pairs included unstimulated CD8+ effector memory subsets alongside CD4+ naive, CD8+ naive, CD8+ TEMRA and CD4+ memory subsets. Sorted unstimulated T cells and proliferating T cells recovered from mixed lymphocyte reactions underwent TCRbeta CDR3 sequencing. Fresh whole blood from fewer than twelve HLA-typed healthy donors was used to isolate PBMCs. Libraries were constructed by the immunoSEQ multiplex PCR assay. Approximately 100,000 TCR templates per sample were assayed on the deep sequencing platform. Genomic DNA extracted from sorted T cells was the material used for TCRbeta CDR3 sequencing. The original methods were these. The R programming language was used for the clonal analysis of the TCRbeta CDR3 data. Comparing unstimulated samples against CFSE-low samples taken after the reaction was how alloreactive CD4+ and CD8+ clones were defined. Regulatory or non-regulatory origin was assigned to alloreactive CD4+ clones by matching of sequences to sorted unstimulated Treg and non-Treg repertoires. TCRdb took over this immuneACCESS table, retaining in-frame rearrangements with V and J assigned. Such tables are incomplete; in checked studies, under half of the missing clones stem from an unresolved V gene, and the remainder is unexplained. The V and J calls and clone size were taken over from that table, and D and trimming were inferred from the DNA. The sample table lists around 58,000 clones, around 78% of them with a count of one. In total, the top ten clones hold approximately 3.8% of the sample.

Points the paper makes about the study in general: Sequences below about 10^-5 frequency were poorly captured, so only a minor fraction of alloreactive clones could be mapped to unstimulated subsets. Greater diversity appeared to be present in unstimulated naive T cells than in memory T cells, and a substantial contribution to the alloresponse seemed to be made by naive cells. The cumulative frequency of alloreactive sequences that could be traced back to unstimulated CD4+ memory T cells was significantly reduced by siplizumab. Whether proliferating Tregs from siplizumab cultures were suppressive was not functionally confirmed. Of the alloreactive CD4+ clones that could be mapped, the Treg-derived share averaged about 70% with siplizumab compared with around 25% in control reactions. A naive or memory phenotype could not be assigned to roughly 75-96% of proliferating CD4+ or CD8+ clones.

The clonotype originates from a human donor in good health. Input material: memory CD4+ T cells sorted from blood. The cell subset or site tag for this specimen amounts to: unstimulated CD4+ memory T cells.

The CDR3 corresponds to CASSLRQYNEQFF. The sequence in DNA is TGTGCCAGCAGCTTGAGGCAATACAATGAGCAGTTCTTC. The chain uses TRBV5-4 and TRBJ2-1; the D gene cannot be resolved reliably. Its CDR3 holds 13 amino acids, cysteine through phenylalanine. The sequence is cut down to CDR3 DNA, 39 bases in frame from base 1. The germline ends are 6 bases apart after V is trimmed by 1 base and J by 4 bases. The germline V gene (reference sequence) specifies SGHNT as CDR1 and YYREEE as CDR2.